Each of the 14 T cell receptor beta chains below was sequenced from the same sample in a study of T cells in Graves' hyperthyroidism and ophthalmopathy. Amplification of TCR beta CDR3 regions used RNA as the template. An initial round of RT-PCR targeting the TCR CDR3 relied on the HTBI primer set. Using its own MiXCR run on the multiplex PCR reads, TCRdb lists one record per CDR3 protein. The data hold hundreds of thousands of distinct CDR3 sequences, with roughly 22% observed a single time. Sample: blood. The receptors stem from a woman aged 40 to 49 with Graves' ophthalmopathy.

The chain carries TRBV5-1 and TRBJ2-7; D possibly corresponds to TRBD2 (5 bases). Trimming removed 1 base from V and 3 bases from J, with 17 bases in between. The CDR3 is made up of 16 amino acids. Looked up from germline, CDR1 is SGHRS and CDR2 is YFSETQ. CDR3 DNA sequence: TGCGCCAGCAGCTTGACCTTGGGAATTAGCGACTACGAGCAGTACTTC. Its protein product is CASSLTLGISDYEQYF.

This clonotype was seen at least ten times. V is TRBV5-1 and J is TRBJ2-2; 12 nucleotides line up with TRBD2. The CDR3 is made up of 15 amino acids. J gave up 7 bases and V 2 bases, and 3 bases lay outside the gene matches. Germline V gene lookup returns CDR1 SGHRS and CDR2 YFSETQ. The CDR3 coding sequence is TGCGCCAGCAGCTTCGGACTAGCGGGACTCGGGGAGCTGTTTTTT. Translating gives CASSFGLAGLGELFF.

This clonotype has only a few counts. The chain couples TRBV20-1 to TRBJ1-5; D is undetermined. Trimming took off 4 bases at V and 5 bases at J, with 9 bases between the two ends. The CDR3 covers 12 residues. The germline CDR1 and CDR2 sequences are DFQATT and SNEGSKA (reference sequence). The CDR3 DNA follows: TGCAGTGCTAACGCCGGCGATCAGCCCCAGCATTTT. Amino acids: CSANAGDQPQHF.

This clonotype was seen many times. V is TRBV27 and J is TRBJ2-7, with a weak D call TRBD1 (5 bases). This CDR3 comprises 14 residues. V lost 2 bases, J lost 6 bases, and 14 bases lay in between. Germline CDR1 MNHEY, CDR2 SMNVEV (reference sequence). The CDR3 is CASSLLPRTTEQYF. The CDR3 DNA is TGTGCCAGCAGTTTACTTCCACGGACAACCGAGCAGTACTTC.

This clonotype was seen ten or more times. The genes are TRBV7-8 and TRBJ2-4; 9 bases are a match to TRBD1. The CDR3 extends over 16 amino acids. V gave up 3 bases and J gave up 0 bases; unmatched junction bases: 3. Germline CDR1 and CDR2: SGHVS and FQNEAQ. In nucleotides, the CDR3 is TGTGCCAGCAGCTTTGGGACAGGGCGAGCCAAAAACATTCAGTACTTC. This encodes CASSFGTGRAKNIQYF.

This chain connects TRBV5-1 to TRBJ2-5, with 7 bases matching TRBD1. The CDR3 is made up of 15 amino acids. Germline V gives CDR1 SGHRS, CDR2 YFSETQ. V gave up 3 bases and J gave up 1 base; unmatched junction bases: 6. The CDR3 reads CASSSSGTAQETQYF. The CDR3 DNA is TGCGCCAGCAGCTCGTCCGGGACAGCCCAAGAGACCCAGTACTTC.

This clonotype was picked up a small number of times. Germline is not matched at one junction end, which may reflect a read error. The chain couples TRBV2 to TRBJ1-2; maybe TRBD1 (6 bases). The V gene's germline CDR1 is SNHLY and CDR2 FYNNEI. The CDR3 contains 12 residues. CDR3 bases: TGTGCCAGCACTGAACAGGGCTATGGCTACATCTTC. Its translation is CASTEQGYGYIF.

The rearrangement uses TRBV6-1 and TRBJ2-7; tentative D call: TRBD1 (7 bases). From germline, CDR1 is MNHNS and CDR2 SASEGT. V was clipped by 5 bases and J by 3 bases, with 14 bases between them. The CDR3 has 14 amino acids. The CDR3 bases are TGTGCCAGCAGTCCTCGGGGGACAGTCTACGAGCAGTACTTC. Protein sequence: CASSPRGTVYEQYF.

The CDR3 coding sequence is TGTGCCAGCAGTTACTCGGGGAGCGGCTTGGTTCTGACCCAGCATTTT. This sequence encodes CASSYSGSGLVLTQHF. The chain uses TRBV6-2 or TRBV6-3 and TRBJ1-5; D is uncertain. In germline, CDR1 is MNHEY, CDR2 SVGEGT. The V and J ends lost 0 bases and 11 bases respectively, with 20 bases between them. This CDR3 has 16 amino acids.

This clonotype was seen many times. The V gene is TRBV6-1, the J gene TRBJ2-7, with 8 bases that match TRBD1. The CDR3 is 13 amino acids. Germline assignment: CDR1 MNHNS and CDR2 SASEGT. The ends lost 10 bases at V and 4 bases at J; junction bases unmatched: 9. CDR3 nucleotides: TGTGCCACCACAGGGGGAAGTACTTACGAGCAGTACTTC. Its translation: CATTGGSTYEQYF.

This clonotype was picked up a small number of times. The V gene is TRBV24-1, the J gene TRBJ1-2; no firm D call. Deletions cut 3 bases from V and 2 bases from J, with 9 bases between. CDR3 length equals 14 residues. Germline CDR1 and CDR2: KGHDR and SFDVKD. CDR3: CATSDPTGNYGYTF. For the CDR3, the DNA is TGTGCCACCAGTGATCCGACGGGAAACTATGGCTACACCTTC.

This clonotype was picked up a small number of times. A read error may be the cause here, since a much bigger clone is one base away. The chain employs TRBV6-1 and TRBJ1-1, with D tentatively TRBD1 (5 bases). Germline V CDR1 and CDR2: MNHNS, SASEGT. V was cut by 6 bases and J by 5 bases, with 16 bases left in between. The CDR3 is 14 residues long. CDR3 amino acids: CASSQRSGGTEAFF. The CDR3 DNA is TGTGCCAGCAGCCAGAGGAGTGGGGGGACTGAAGCTTTCTTT.

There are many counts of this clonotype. The CDR3 DNA follows: TGTGCCAGCAGCACGGGGGGACACCCCGGGGGAGAGCAGTACTTC. Residues: CASSTGGHPGGEQYF. The chain couples TRBV9 to TRBJ2-7, with a possible D match to TRBD2 (7 bases). V was clipped by 4 bases and J by 7 bases, with 21 bases between them. There are 15 residues in the CDR3. Germline V gene data show CDR1 as SGDLS and CDR2 as YYNGEE. Full variable domain (outside the CDR3, taken from reference TRBV9 and TRBJ2-7): DSGVTQTPKHLITATGQRVTLRCSPRSGDLSVYWYQQSLDQGLQFLIQYYNGEERAKGNILERFSAQQFPDLHSELNLSSLELGDSALYFCASSTGGHPGGEQYFGPGTRLTVT.

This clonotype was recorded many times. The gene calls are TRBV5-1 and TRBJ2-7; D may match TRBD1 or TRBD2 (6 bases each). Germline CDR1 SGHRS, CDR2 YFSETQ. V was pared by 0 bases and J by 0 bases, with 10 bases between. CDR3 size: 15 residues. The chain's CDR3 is CASSLGGASSYEQYF. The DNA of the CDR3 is TGCGCCAGCAGCTTGGGGGGGGCGAGCTCCTACGAGCAGTACTTC. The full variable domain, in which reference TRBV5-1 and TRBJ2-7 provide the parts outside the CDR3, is KAGVTQTPRYLIKTRGQQVTLSCSPISGHRSVSWYQQTPGQGLQFLFEYFSETQRNKGNFPGRFSGRQFSNSRSEMNVSTLELGDSALYLCASSLGGASSYEQYFGPGTRLTVT.